What follows is one TCR beta chain and its context. The data were taken from a study of blood T cell repertoires in COVID-19. Study-wide context: From the United States, Italy and Spain came samples of acute and convalescent COVID-19.

Participants came from fewer than 25 US areas, aged roughly 18 to 89 years. Assignment of participants to cohorts was predicated upon participant-reported clinical history. Donors of Cohort 3 who recovered were those that had two negative PCRs, clearance, or symptom resolution. Only in-frame clones appear in the TCRdb table, and some are missing; sequencing was by immunoSEQ multiplex PCR. The data contain approximately 470,000 clones, roughly 90% of them singletons. Germline loops: CDR1 ENHRY, CDR2 SYGVKD. This CDR3 spans 14 amino acids. Trimming left V 6 bases short and J 5 bases short, with 16 bases between.

J is TRBJ1-1 and V is TRBV10-3; D is undetermined. Input material: PBMCs or T cells enriched from blood (not recorded which). The TCR comes from a woman between 18 and 29 years old who had recovered from COVID-19. The DNA of the CDR3 is TGTGCCATCAGGGCAGTCTCACGCGGGACTGAAGCTTTCTTT. The encoded protein is CAIRAVSRGTEAFF.